This section outlines one TCR beta chain sequence together with its context. This record belongs to a study of T cells after yellow fever vaccination. MiXCR, applied by TCRdb to the 5' RACE reads, yields one record per CDR3 protein. The sample lists 300,000 to 350,000 distinct CDR3 sequences; roughly a tenth were seen once. Trimming took off 4 bases at V and 2 bases at J, with 12 bases between the two ends. CDR1 and CDR2 from the germline V gene are MDHEN and SYDVKM. This CDR3 is built from 15 residues. V gene TRBV28 combines with J gene TRBJ1-5; TRBD1 is a possible D gene (5 bases). This TCR came from a man younger than 30 who received the YFV17D yellow fever vaccine. Sequenced here: CD4+ T cells sorted from PBMCs, sampled 45 days after the yellow fever booster vaccination. CDR3: CASSSMGGGNQPQHF. The CDR3 DNA reads TGTGCCAGCAGTTCCATGGGGGGAGGCAATCAGCCCCAGCATTTT.